This TCR beta chain was sequenced in a study of blood T cell repertoires in COVID-19. This clone was recorded a few times. The germline gives CDR1 ENHRY, CDR2 SYGVKD. V lost 4 bases to trimming and J lost 5 bases; unmatched junction nucleotides: 5. The CDR3 contains 14 residues. The authors' processing: Nucleated cell number was recorded as an estimate derived from reference gene primer amplification. This table comes from immunoSEQ multiplex PCR, and its TCRdb copy is limited to in-frame clones, with some not included. From that table come the V and J calls and clone size; the DNA was used to work out D and trimming. Here the sample spans 200,000 to 250,000 clones, approximately 90% being singletons.

The chain links TRBV10-3 to TRBJ2-3; 8 nucleotides align to TRBD2. Specimen: peripheral blood. This clonotype was obtained from a man aged 65 to 79 with acute or convalescent COVID-19. The CDR3 nucleotides are TGTGCCATCAGTGTAGCGGGGTATCGAGATACGCAGTATTTT. This translates into CAISVAGYRDTQYF.